Following are 17 T cell receptor beta chains from one sample sequenced in a study of cytomegalovirus exposure and HLA in healthy donors. Assay: immunoSEQ multiplex PCR; the TCRdb copy retains only in-frame clones and omits some. This table has approximately 160,000 clones, roughly 89% appearing once. Sequenced input: PBMCs. These receptor sequences come from a young woman in good health and CMV-seropositive.

The chain is built from TRBV30 and TRBJ2-7, with 8 nucleotides matching TRBD1. V gave up 5 bases and J gave up 7 bases; unmatched junction bases: 10. This CDR3 is 13 amino acids long. Germline values: CDR1 GTSNPN, CDR2 SVGIG (reference sequence). CDR3 region: CAWRRQGLGEQYF. CDR3 sequence (DNA): TGTGCCTGGCGACGACAGGGGCTAGGGGAGCAGTACTTC.

As to this clone: Compared with germline, one end of the junction differs, possibly owing to a read error. CDR3 protein: CASSPGGSGYSEQFF. CDR3 coding DNA: TGTGCCAGCAGTCCGGGGGGAAGCGGGTACAGTGAGCAGTTCTTC. V usage is TRBV6-5 and J usage is TRBJ2-1, with 7 nucleotides matching TRBD2. CDR1 is MNHEY and CDR2 is SVGAGI in the germline V gene. The length of the CDR3 is 15 residues.

Concerning this clone: Distinct nucleotide sequences in the sample also encode this CDR3. The chain recombines TRBV7-9 with TRBJ2-7; D is perhaps TRBD2 (5 bases). The CDR3 loop spans 14 amino acids. Germline values: CDR1 SEHNR, CDR2 FQNEAQ (reference sequence). V was shortened by 1 base and J by 0 bases, with 7 bases between the two germline ends. CDR3 sequence reads: CASSLVGSSYEQYF. The CDR3 DNA reads as TGTGCCAGCAGCTTAGTAGGGAGCTCCTACGAGCAGTACTTC.

The CDR3 DNA follows: TGCGCCAGCAGCCAAGACCGGGGACAGGGAGTGGGGGGCTACACCTTC. Encoded protein: CASSQDRGQGVGGYTF. V usage is TRBV4-3 and J usage is TRBJ1-2; 9 nucleotides line up with TRBD1. V gave up 0 bases and J gave up 8 bases; unmatched junction bases: 10. Germline V gene sequence: CDR1 LGHNA, CDR2 YSLEER. The CDR3 length is 16 residues.

The chain has TRBV28 and TRBJ2-7; D might be TRBD2 (5 bases). The germline V and J ends were trimmed by 6 bases and 6 bases, with 18 bases remaining between them. The CDR3 has 14 amino acids. CDR1 is MDHEN, CDR2 SYDVKM, per germline. DNA of the CDR3: TGTGCCAGCAGGAACGGCGGACTGGGCTCCGAGCAGTACTTC. It is translated as CASRNGGLGSEQYF.

This chain connects TRBV5-1 to TRBJ2-1, with a possible D match to TRBD1 (6 bases). In germline, CDR1 is SGHRS, CDR2 YFSETQ. CDR3 length: 12 residues. The V gene lost 1 base and the J gene lost 9 bases, with 8 bases spanning the gap. The CDR3 DNA is TGCGCCAGCAGCTTGAGGGGGATTGAGCAGTTCTTC. This gives the protein CASSLRGIEQFF.

This rearrangement joins TRBV5-1 to TRBJ1-6, with D unresolved. Germline V gene data show CDR1 as SGHRS and CDR2 as YFSETQ. V dropped 1 base and J dropped 7 bases, with 15 bases sitting between them. CDR3 size: 16 residues. The CDR3 DNA reads TGCGCCAGCAGCTTGCGATCCACGGCGGGGAATTCACCCCTCCACTTT. Protein: CASSLRSTAGNSPLHF.

The chain carries TRBV30 and TRBJ1-4; D is undetermined. This CDR3 contains 19 residues. V was pared by 0 bases and J by 2 bases, with 22 bases between. CDR1 GTSNPN and CDR2 SVGIG come from the germline V gene (reference sequence). CDR3 in DNA: TGTGCCTGGAGTGTAATTCGGTCAGGCAGGAACCGCACTAATGAAAAACTGTTTTTT. This sequence encodes CAWSVIRSGRNRTNEKLFF.

J is TRBJ2-1 and V is TRBV28, with 11 bases lining up with TRBD1. This CDR3 is 16 amino acids long. Germline CDR1 reads MDHEN; CDR2 reads SYDVKM. V shed 7 bases, J shed 6 bases, and the junction held 11 bases outside the gene matches. The CDR3 protein is CASTLPGTGGVNEQFF. In DNA, the CDR3 is TGTGCCAGCACCCTACCCGGGACAGGGGGGGTCAATGAGCAGTTCTTC.

A single count supports this clone. The V and J genes are TRBV2 and TRBJ2-5, with D tentatively TRBD2 (6 bases). Germline V gene sequence: CDR1 SNHLY, CDR2 FYNNEI. CDR3 length: 12 amino acids. Trimming removed 7 bases from V and 5 bases from J, with 11 bases in between. The CDR3 DNA follows: TGTGCCAGCAATCTGGGGAGGGAGACCCAGTACTTC. It is translated as CASNLGRETQYF.

The rearrangement links TRBV2 to TRBJ2-3; 7 bases line up with TRBD2. The CDR3 runs to 14 residues. Per the germline V gene, CDR1 is SNHLY and CDR2 is FYNNEI. Trimming removed 6 bases from V and 2 bases from J; junction bases left unmatched: 5. For the CDR3, the DNA is TGTGCCAGCAGCCAGCGGGATATCACAGATACGCAGTATTTT. It yields the protein CASSQRDITDTQYF.

This clone was seen a single time. The V gene is TRBV28, the J gene TRBJ2-7, with TRBD1 as a possible D gene (6 bases). V shed 6 bases and J shed 5 bases, with 17 bases lying between them. Germline V CDR1 and CDR2: MDHEN, SYDVKM. This CDR3 is built from 14 residues. This chain's CDR3 is CASSDTGRPHEQYF. The DNA of the CDR3 is TGTGCCAGCAGCGATACAGGGAGACCCCACGAGCAGTACTTC.

This rearrangement joins TRBV4-2 to TRBJ1-2, with TRBD1 matching over 7 bases. V shed 0 bases and J 1 base; nucleotides not matched to a gene: 2. The length of the CDR3 is 15 residues. The germline CDR1 and CDR2 sequences are LGHNA and YNFKEQ. In nucleotides, the CDR3 is TGTGCCAGCAGCCAAGATGGGACAGTTAACTATGGCTACACCTTC. Its translation: CASSQDGTVNYGYTF.

This clone was observed once. CDR3 DNA: TGTGCCAGCAGCCCAGGGACAGGGGGCAGCCATGGCTACACCTTC. Encoded protein: CASSPGTGGSHGYTF. The V gene is TRBV5-6, the J gene TRBJ1-2; 12 nucleotides match TRBD1. Germline lookup yields CDR1 SGHDT and CDR2 YYEEEE. The CDR3 contains 15 residues. Trimming at V came to 4 bases and at J to 6 bases, leaving 7 bases not matched to a gene.

The chain carries TRBV28 and TRBJ2-7; 12 positions agree with TRBD2. The CDR3 is 16 amino acids. Germline V lookup: CDR1 MDHEN, CDR2 SYDVKM. V dropped 1 base and J dropped 4; count of bases not matched to a gene: 5. CDR3 sequence (DNA): TGTGCCAGCAGTTTATCCGGGACTAGCGGGCAATACGAGCAGTACTTC. Translation gives CASSLSGTSGQYEQYF.

This clone was found once. The chain joins TRBV5-1 to TRBJ1-1; D is possibly TRBD1 (6 bases). Trimming pared 0 bases from V and 1 base from J, leaving 10 bases between. Germline CDR1 reads SGHRS; CDR2 reads YFSETQ. This CDR3 is 15 amino acids long. The CDR3 DNA is TGCGCCAGCAGCTTGGCCAGGGGACCGAACACTGAAGCTTTCTTT. Translated: CASSLARGPNTEAFF.

The chain combines TRBV18 with TRBJ1-1; 9 bases match TRBD1. Trimming cost V 4 bases and J 2 bases; bases outside gene matches: 8. This CDR3 has 16 amino acids. Germline V gene sequence: CDR1 KGHSH, CDR2 LQKENI. CDR3 region: CASSRGLTGGNTEAFF. The CDR3 nucleotides read TGTGCCAGCTCACGAGGTTTGACAGGGGGTAACACTGAAGCTTTCTTT. The full variable domain, completed using reference TRBV18 and TRBJ1-1, is NAGVMQNPRHLVRRRGQEARLRCSPMKGHSHVYWYRQLPEEGLKFMVYLQKENIIDESGMPKERFSAEFPKEGPSILRIQQVVRGDSAAYFCASSRGLTGGNTEAFFGQGTRLTVV.